Detailed here is one T cell receptor (beta chain). Its target is not known. The entry originates in a study of beta chain features in type 1 diabetes. Regarding the study as a whole: Among patients with Type 1 diabetes, TCRB CDR3s were moderately but significantly shorter in every one of the four CD4+ subsets.

Reverse transcribing all isolated RNA meant expressed TCRB transcripts were sequenced. Sequencing used immunoSEQ multiplex PCR; TCRdb keeps in-frame clones, though not all of them. The table lists about 170,000 clones, around 8% of them singletons, with approximately 0.85% in the top ten. The germline V gene has CDR1 MNHEY and CDR2 SVGAGI. This CDR3 is 14 amino acids long. V lost 6 bases, J lost 2 bases, and 5 bases stayed unmatched. Sequencing used central memory CD4+ T cells from blood. The source of this sequence is a woman between 40 and 50 years old with type 1 diabetes. This sequence joins TRBV6-5 and TRBJ2-3, with 7 bases matching TRBD1. CDR3 DNA: TGTGCCAGCAGACTGGACAGGAACACAGATACGCAGTATTTT. Amino acids: CASRLDRNTDTQYF.